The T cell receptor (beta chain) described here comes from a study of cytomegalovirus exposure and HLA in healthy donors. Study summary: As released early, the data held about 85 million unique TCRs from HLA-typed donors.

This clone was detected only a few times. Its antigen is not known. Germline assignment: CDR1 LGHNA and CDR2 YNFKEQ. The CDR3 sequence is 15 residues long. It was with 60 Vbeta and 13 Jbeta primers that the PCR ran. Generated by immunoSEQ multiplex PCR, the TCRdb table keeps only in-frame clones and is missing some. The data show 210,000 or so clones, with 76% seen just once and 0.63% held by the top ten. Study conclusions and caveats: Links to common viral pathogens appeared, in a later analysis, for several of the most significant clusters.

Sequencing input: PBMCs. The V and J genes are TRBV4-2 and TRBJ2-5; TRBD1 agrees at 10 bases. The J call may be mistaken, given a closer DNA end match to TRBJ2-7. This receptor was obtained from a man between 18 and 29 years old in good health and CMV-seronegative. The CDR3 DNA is TGTGCCAGCAGCCAGGGACAGGGGAAAACTTACGAGCAGTACTTC. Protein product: CASSQGQGKTYEQYF.